This T cell receptor beta chain was sequenced in a study of T cells in Graves' hyperthyroidism and ophthalmopathy. The TCR beta CDR3 regions underwent amplification using RNA transcripts as the source. Using the HTBI primer set, a first-round RT-PCR was run on the TCR CDR3. TCRdb fed the multiplex PCR reads into MiXCR, producing one record per CDR3 protein. Of about 590,000 distinct CDR3 sequences listed, 13% to 15% were seen once; the top ten hold about 6.6%. This clonotype was recorded at least ten times. The antigen is not known. Findings of the study overall: The authors' 13 V-J model separated ophthalmopathy from stable hyperthyroidism.

The CDR3 consists of 17 residues. Between the trimmed V and J ends, which lost 0 bases and 4 bases, there was a span of 18 bases. The germline V gene encodes CDR1 SGHTA and CDR2 FQGNSA. The TCR originated in a woman between 18 and 29 years old with Graves' ophthalmopathy. The chain combines TRBV7-2 with TRBJ1-1; the D is unclear. The sample taken for sequencing was blood. The CDR3 coding sequence is TGTGCCAGCAGCTTAGCCAGGCCGCGGGGAGGCGGCACTGAAGCTTTCTTT. Translation gives CASSLARPRGGGTEAFF.